Presented here are 9 T cell receptor beta chains from one specimen sequenced in a study of T cell repertoires in cytomegalovirus infection. These receptors' antigens are unknown. TCRdb reanalysed the reads using MiXCR and keeps one entry per CDR3 protein. The sample shows around 900,000 distinct CDR3 sequences, roughly 30% of them seen only once. Material: cultured CD8+ T cells from PBMCs, obtained from culture after CMV antigen stimulation. The receptors stem from a human donor in good health (CMV status not recorded). Some clones in this sample may be carry-over from other donors' samples.

At least ten counts were recorded for this clonotype. This sequence joins TRBV7-6 and TRBJ1-6; D possibly corresponds to TRBD1 (5 bases). Germline-derived CDR1 and CDR2 are SGHVS and FNYEAQ. V lost 2 bases and J lost 1, with 9 bases in between. The CDR3 sequence is 16 residues long. The CDR3 loop reads CASSLTPGSYNSPLHF. In nucleotides, the CDR3 is TGTGCCAGCAGCTTAACTCCAGGGTCCTATAATTCACCCCTCCACTTT. Full variable domain (missing parts from reference TRBV7-6 and TRBJ1-6): GAGVSQSPRYKVTKRGQDVALRCDPISGHVSLYWYRQALGQGPEFLTYFNYEAQQDKSGLPNDRFSAERPEGSISTLTIQRTEQRDSAMYRCASSLTPGSYNSPLHFGNGTRLTVT.

This clonotype was counted only a few times. V usage is TRBV2 and J usage is TRBJ2-5, with 9 bases matching TRBD1. Germline V gene lookup returns CDR1 SNHLY and CDR2 FYNNEI. V lost 7 bases and J lost 5; bases outside the gene matches: 11. The CDR3 runs to 15 residues. The CDR3 region has the DNA TGTGCCAGCACAACCTCACAGGGGGCGAGGGAGACCCAGTACTTC. Translating gives CASTTSQGARETQYF.

The genes are TRBV7-9 and TRBJ1-5; D is unresolved. This CDR3 contains 16 residues. V was trimmed by 5 bases and J by 2 bases, leaving 16 bases between them. Per germline, CDR1 SEHNR and CDR2 FQNEAQ (reference sequence). The CDR3 protein is CASSPMTLGGNQPQHF. For the CDR3, the DNA is TGTGCCAGCAGCCCCATGACCCTCGGTGGCAATCAGCCCCAGCATTTT.

This clonotype was counted between two and nine times. The genes are TRBV6-5 and TRBJ2-5, with D unresolved. The V and J ends lost 6 bases and 0 bases respectively, with 14 bases between them. This CDR3 contains 15 residues. Germline V gene data show CDR1 as MNHEY and CDR2 as SVGAGI. As DNA, the CDR3 is TGTGCCAGCAGCTCACTACAGACAAACCAAGAGACCCAGTACTTC. This translates into CASSSLQTNQETQYF.

The CDR3 reads CASSFAGRAETQYF. The CDR3 coding sequence is TGTGCCAGCAGTTTCGCCGGGAGGGCGGAGACCCAGTACTTC. The rearrangement joins TRBV28 to TRBJ2-5, with 8 bases identical to TRBD2. CDR3 size: 14 residues. Germline V lookup: CDR1 MDHEN, CDR2 SYDVKM. The trim removed 3 bases at V and 5 bases at J, leaving 5 bases unmatched.

This chain joins TRBV2 and TRBJ1-2, with TRBD1 matching over 10 bases. This CDR3 comprises 17 residues. Losses at the gene ends were 3 bases for V and 1 base for J; bases not matched to a gene: 8. Germline CDR1 reads SNHLY; CDR2 reads FYNNEI. The CDR3 coding sequence is TGTGCCAGCAGTGATGGGACAGGGGTTGGAGTTAACTATGGCTACACCTTC. Amino acid sequence: CASSDGTGVGVNYGYTF. Full variable domain (remainder filled in from reference TRBV2 and TRBJ1-2): EPEVTQTPSHQVTQMGQEVILRCVPISNHLYFYWYRQILGQKVEFLVSFYNNEISEKSEIFDDQFSVERPDGSNFTLKIRSTKLEDSAMYFCASSDGTGVGVNYGYTFGSGTRLTVV.

The V call is TRBV7-8, the J call TRBJ2-1, with D possibly being TRBD1 (5 bases). Germline V gene lookup returns CDR1 SGHVS and CDR2 FQNEAQ. The CDR3 loop spans 12 amino acids. The CDR3 reads CASARGNNEQFF. The CDR3 nucleotides are TGTGCTTCTGCTAGGGGCAACAATGAGCAGTTCTTC.

This clonotype was seen only a few times. The chain combines TRBV7-9 with TRBJ2-1, with D possibly being TRBD2 (5 bases). The germline CDR1 and CDR2 sequences are SEHNR and FQNEAQ (reference sequence). V gave up 5 bases and J gave up 6 bases, with 14 bases separating them. The length of the CDR3 is 14 residues. CDR3 in amino acids: CASSLTRGSNEQFF. The CDR3 bases are TGTGCCAGCAGCCTCACCCGGGGTTCCAATGAGCAGTTCTTC. Combining the CDR3 with reference TRBV7-9 and TRBJ2-1 gives the whole variable domain DTGVSQNPRHKITKRGQNVTFRCDPISEHNRLYWYRQTLGQGPEFLTYFQNEAQLEKSRLLSDRFSAERPKGSFSTLEIQRTEQGDSAMYLCASSLTRGSNEQFFGPGTRLTVL.

This clonotype has at least ten counts. The chain carries TRBV11-1 and TRBJ2-7; D is undetermined. This CDR3 contains 14 residues. Germline CDR1 SGHAT, CDR2 FQDESV (reference sequence). Trimming cost V 0 bases and J 10 bases, with 16 bases left between them. CDR3 sequence reads: CASSLATAPWDQYF. CDR3 nucleotides: TGTGCCAGCAGCTTAGCTACGGCCCCGTGGGATCAGTACTTC. Looking up the rest from reference TRBV11-1 and TRBJ2-7 gives the full variable domain: EAEVAQSPRYKITEKSQAVAFWCDPISGHATLYWYRQILGQGPELLVQFQDESVVDDSQLPKDRFSAERLKGVDSTLKIQPAELGDSAMYLCASSLATAPWDQYFGPGTRLTVT.